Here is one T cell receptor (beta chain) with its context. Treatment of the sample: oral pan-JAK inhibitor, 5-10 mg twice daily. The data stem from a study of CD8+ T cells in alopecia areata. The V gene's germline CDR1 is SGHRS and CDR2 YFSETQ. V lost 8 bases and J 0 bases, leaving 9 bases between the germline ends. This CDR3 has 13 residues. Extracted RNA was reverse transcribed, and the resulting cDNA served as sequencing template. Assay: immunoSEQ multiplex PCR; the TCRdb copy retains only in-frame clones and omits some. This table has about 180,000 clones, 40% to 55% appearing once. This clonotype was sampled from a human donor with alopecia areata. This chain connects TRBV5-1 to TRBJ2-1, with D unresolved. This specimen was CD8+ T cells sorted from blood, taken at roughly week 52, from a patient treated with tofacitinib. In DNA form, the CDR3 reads TGCGCCAGTCAGGCTGCCTCCTACAATGAGCAGTTCTTC. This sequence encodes CASQAASYNEQFF.